The 8 T cell receptor beta chains given below trace back to one sample, sequenced in a study of graft-versus-host responses after intestinal transplantation. Data came from immunoSEQ multiplex PCR; TCRdb stores just in-frame clones and leaves some out. The sample contains some 90,000 clones, 85% to 95% of which appear only once. Antigen specificity for these receptors is unknown. Sequencing used unstimulated CD8+ T cells sorted from spleen or lymph node cells, obtained before transplant. These receptors originate from a human donor who was the organ donor for an intestinal transplant.

This sequence joins TRBV4-1 and TRBJ2-7; D is undetermined. Germline lookup yields CDR1 MGHRA and CDR2 YSYEKL. CDR3 length: 15 amino acids. The V gene lost 1 base and the J gene lost 5 bases, with 15 bases spanning the gap. This chain's CDR3 is CASSQGSTTPDEQYF. In DNA, the CDR3 is TGCGCCAGCAGCCAAGGGTCCACTACCCCCGACGAGCAGTACTTC.

The rearrangement uses TRBV5-4 and TRBJ2-5; D is perhaps TRBD1 (6 bases). Deletions cut 6 bases from V and 2 bases from J, with 14 bases between. The CDR3 has 14 amino acids. The germline CDR1 and CDR2 sequences are SGHNT and YYREEE (reference sequence). CDR3 region: CASIRGSKQETQYF. The CDR3 DNA reads TGTGCCAGCATCAGGGGCTCTAAGCAAGAGACCCAGTACTTC.

The chain couples TRBV19 to TRBJ2-1; no clear D. CDR1 and CDR2 from the germline V gene are LNHDA and SQIVND (reference sequence). Trimming removed 7 bases from V and 5 bases from J, with 24 bases in between. The CDR3 covers 17 residues. This CDR3 reads CASTGGVLTPSDNEQFF. CDR3 coding DNA: TGTGCCAGTACCGGCGGTGTTCTAACGCCATCAGACAATGAGCAGTTCTTC.

Concerning this clone itself: The sample carries other DNA sequences with the same CDR3. This chain links TRBV9 with TRBJ2-5, with 12 bases that match TRBD2. The CDR3 is 16 residues long. V shed 1 base and J 5 bases; nucleotides not matched to a gene: 6. CDR1 is SGDLS, CDR2 YYNGEE, per germline. The CDR3 region is CASSVSSGGAGETQYF. CDR3 sequence (DNA): TGTGCCAGCAGCGTATCTAGCGGGGGGGCCGGGGAGACCCAGTACTTC.

The chain uses TRBV29-1 and TRBJ1-1; TRBD1 might be the D (6 bases). This CDR3 has 11 residues. V lost 7 bases and J 4 bases, leaving 10 bases between the germline ends. Per germline, CDR1 SQVTM and CDR2 ANQGSEA. CDR3 DNA sequence: TGCAGCGCCTCAGGGGTCACTGAAGCTTTCTTT. Its protein is CSASGVTEAFF.

This clone was counted a single time. This chain connects TRBV5-1 to TRBJ2-1, with 10 bases aligning to TRBD2. The V and J ends lost 2 bases and 3 bases, in that order; junction bases with no gene match: 2. This CDR3 spans 15 amino acids. Germline V gene data show CDR1 as SGHRS and CDR2 as YFSETQ. CDR3 amino acids: CASSFTSGDYNEQFF. In nucleotides, the CDR3 is TGCGCCAGCAGCTTTACTAGCGGGGACTACAATGAGCAGTTCTTC.

The V call is TRBV5-6, the J call TRBJ2-7, with 8 bases identical to TRBD2. There are 14 residues in the CDR3. The J segment lost 2 bases and the V segment lost 4 bases, leaving 5 bases of the junction unmatched. Germline lookup yields CDR1 SGHDT and CDR2 YYEEEE. In DNA form, the CDR3 reads TGTGCCAGCAGCCCGGGACTAGGGACCTACGAGCAGTACTTC. Amino acid sequence: CASSPGLGTYEQYF. Looking up the rest from reference TRBV5-6 and TRBJ2-7 gives the full variable domain: DAGVTQSPTHLIKTRGQQVTLRCSPKSGHDTVSWYQQALGQGPQFIFQYYEEEERQRGNFPDRFSGHQFPNYSSELNVNALLLGDSALYLCASSPGLGTYEQYFGPGTRLTVT.

The chain combines TRBV27 with TRBJ1-5; tentatively, D is TRBD1 (6 bases). CDR1 MNHEY and CDR2 SMNVEV come from the germline V gene (reference sequence). Trimming took off 2 bases at V and 2 bases at J, with 10 bases between the two ends. The CDR3 runs to 15 residues. CDR3 protein: CASSLKPGGNQPQHF. CDR3 nucleotide sequence: TGTGCCAGCAGTTTAAAGCCAGGGGGCAATCAGCCCCAGCATTTT.